The entry below describes one TCR beta chain. The antigen is undetermined. cDNA serving as the sequencing template came from extracted, reverse transcribed RNA. Sequencing used immunoSEQ multiplex PCR; TCRdb keeps in-frame clones, though not all of them. The repertoire holds 100,000 or so clones, with around 60% as singletons. This entry belongs to a study of CD8+ T cells in alopecia areata. Study findings and constraints: Within the top 100, expanded CD8+ clones significantly decreased with tofacitinib, as did scalp clonality. Elevated clonality characterized lesional scalp relative to normal scalp, particularly in alopecia totalis/universalis. Many expanded lesional clones persisted in scalp and blood during tofacitinib.

Treatment in this sample: oral pan-JAK inhibitor, 5-10 mg twice daily. Starting from PBMCs, sorting isolated CD4+ and CD8+ T cells. The receptor was isolated from a human donor with alopecia areata. Sequenced material: CD8+ T cells sorted from blood, taken between weeks 55 and 65, from a patient treated with tofacitinib.

CDR3 amino acids: CATLPAGATNEKLFF. The CDR3 DNA follows: TGTGCCACCCTACCGGCTGGGGCAACTAATGAAAAACTGTTTTTT. This rearrangement joins TRBV19 to TRBJ1-4; D remains ambiguous. V was pared by 10 bases and J by 0 bases, with 15 bases between. This CDR3 has 15 residues. Germline V gene data show CDR1 as LNHDA and CDR2 as SQIVND (reference sequence).